A selection of T cell receptor beta chains follows, all from one sample in a study of shared clonotypes between healthy human individuals. Repertoires were generated with immunoSEQ multiplex PCR, while TCRdb's copy carries only in-frame clones and drops some. The profile covers more than 2,000,000 clones, with around nine tenths appearing a single time and under 0.15% taken by the ten largest. The sequenced material came from naive CD4+ T cells sorted from blood. Every receptor here comes from a man aged 18 to 29 in good health. Both conserved end residues are part of each CDR3. A D gene is named only where the DNA matches it firmly. Clone size is not always given. Where it is, it says once, few, many or a class for expanded clones.

V gene: TRBV28
D gene: NA
J gene: TRBJ2-3
clone size: NA
CDR3 protein: CASSFGDRRTDTQYF
CDR3 DNA: TGTGCCAGCAGTTTCGGGGATAGGAGAACAGATACGCAGTATTTT

V gene: TRBV5-1
D gene: TRBD2
J gene: TRBJ2-1
clone size: NA
CDR3 protein: CASSPNKFLADSYNEQFF
CDR3 DNA: TGCGCCAGCAGCCCCAATAAATTCCTAGCGGACTCCTACAATGAGCAGTTCTTC

V gene: TRBV4-2
D gene: NA
J gene: TRBJ1-2
clone size: NA
CDR3 protein: CASRLLGGGYTF
CDR3 DNA: TGTGCCAGCAGGTTGCTAGGAGGTGGCTACACCTTC

V gene: TRBV5-1
D gene: TRBD2
J gene: TRBJ2-2
clone size: once
CDR3 protein: CASSFASGGTGELFF
CDR3 DNA: TGCGCCAGCAGCTTCGCTAGCGGGGGCACCGGGGAGCTGTTTTTT

V gene: TRBV6-5
D gene: NA
J gene: TRBJ1-2
clone size: NA
CDR3 protein: CASSYSIGNTGGYTF
CDR3 DNA: TGTGCCAGCAGTTACTCGATTGGCAACACGGGTGGCTACACCTTC

V gene: TRBV27
D gene: TRBD2
J gene: TRBJ2-7
clone size: NA
CDR3 protein: CASSWTSGTWSYEQYF
CDR3 DNA: TGTGCCAGCAGTTGGACTAGCGGGACTTGGTCCTACGAGCAGTACTTC

V gene: TRBV7-6
D gene: NA
J gene: TRBJ2-3
clone size: NA
CDR3 protein: CASSLAGYADTQYF
CDR3 DNA: TGTGCCAGCAGCTTAGCTGGTTACGCAGATACGCAGTATTTT

V gene: TRBV30
D gene: NA
J gene: TRBJ2-7
clone size: NA
CDR3 protein: CAWSVFPYLNF
CDR3 DNA: TGTGCCTGGAGTGTATTCCCCTATCTGAACTTC

V gene: TRBV5-1
D gene: NA
J gene: TRBJ2-3
clone size: once
CDR3 protein: CASSLAPGDWDTQYF
CDR3 DNA: TGCGCCAGCAGCTTGGCCCCAGGGGATTGGGATACGCAGTATTTT

V gene: TRBV27
D gene: NA
J gene: TRBJ2-7
clone size: NA
CDR3 protein: CASSLRDSGSYEQYF
CDR3 DNA: TGTGCCAGCAGTTTAAGAGATAGCGGCTCCTACGAGCAGTACTTC

V gene: TRBV6-6
D gene: NA
J gene: TRBJ1-1
clone size: once
CDR3 protein: CASSQTGNTEAFF
CDR3 DNA: TGTGCCAGCAGTCAAACCGGGAACACTGAAGCTTTCTTT

V gene: TRBV6-1
D gene: NA
J gene: TRBJ1-2
clone size: NA
CDR3 protein: CASSELTYGYTF
CDR3 DNA: TGTGCCAGCAGTGAACTGACCTATGGCTACACCTTC

V gene: TRBV27
D gene: TRBD1
J gene: TRBJ2-6
clone size: NA
CDR3 protein: CASSLTGGDVTGANVLTF
CDR3 DNA: TGTGCCAGCAGTCTTACAGGGGGCGACGTAACCGGGGCCAACGTCCTGACTTTC

V gene: TRBV9
D gene: TRBD2
J gene: TRBJ2-5
clone size: NA
CDR3 protein: CASSVGGGIASGTREETQYF
CDR3 DNA: TGTGCCAGCAGCGTAGGGGGTGGAATAGCCTCCGGGACTAGGGAAGAGACCCAGTACTTC

V gene: TRBV18
D gene: TRBD1
J gene: TRBJ1-5
clone size: NA
CDR3 protein: CASSSGQDNQPQHF
CDR3 DNA: TGTGCCAGCTCCTCAGGACAGGACAATCAGCCCCAGCATTTT

V gene: TRBV5-5
D gene: NA
J gene: TRBJ1-1
clone size: NA
CDR3 protein: CASSLARQTEAFF
CDR3 DNA: TGTGCCAGCAGCCTGGCCCGGCAGACTGAAGCTTTCTTT

V gene: TRBV6-1
D gene: NA
J gene: TRBJ2-5
clone size: NA
CDR3 protein: CASSEAVTQYF
CDR3 DNA: TGTGCCAGCAGTGAAGCGGTAACCCAGTACTTC

V gene: TRBV18
D gene: TRBD1
J gene: TRBJ2-5
clone size: NA
CDR3 protein: CASSLTGEQETQYF
CDR3 DNA: TGTGCCAGCTCACTGACAGGGGAACAAGAGACCCAGTACTTC

V gene: TRBV5-1
D gene: TRBD1
J gene: TRBJ1-2
clone size: once
CDR3 protein: CASSYSGQGRDGYTF
CDR3 DNA: TGCGCCAGCAGTTACAGCGGACAGGGACGGGATGGCTACACCTTC

V gene: TRBV9
D gene: NA
J gene: TRBJ1-2
clone size: once
CDR3 protein: CASSVHDGGYTF
CDR3 DNA: TGTGCCAGCAGCGTGCACGACGGTGGCTACACCTTC

V gene: TRBV6-1
D gene: NA
J gene: TRBJ2-7
clone size: NA
CDR3 protein: CASRKDRSFEQYF
CDR3 DNA: TGTGCCAGCAGGAAAGACAGGTCCTTCGAGCAGTACTTC

V gene: TRBV6-6
D gene: NA
J gene: TRBJ1-6
clone size: NA
CDR3 protein: CASSEGSYNSPLHF
CDR3 DNA: TGTGCCAGCAGTGAGGGATCCTATAATTCACCCCTCCACTTT

V gene: TRBV10-1
D gene: TRBD2
J gene: TRBJ2-7
clone size: NA
CDR3 protein: CASSDPSGTYEQYF
CDR3 DNA: TGCGCCAGCAGTGATCCAAGCGGGACGTACGAGCAGTACTTC

V gene: TRBV9
D gene: TRBD2
J gene: TRBJ2-1
clone size: once
CDR3 protein: CASSVSSGVNNEQFF
CDR3 DNA: TGTGCCAGCAGCGTGTCTAGCGGGGTGAACAATGAGCAGTTCTTC

V gene: TRBV7-2
D gene: NA
J gene: TRBJ2-7
clone size: once
CDR3 protein: CASRGGGLTYEQYF
CDR3 DNA: TGTGCCAGCAGGGGAGGGGGATTAACCTACGAGCAGTACTTC

V gene: TRBV28
D gene: NA
J gene: TRBJ1-1
clone size: few
CDR3 protein: CASSSPGQHPEAFF
CDR3 DNA: TGTGCCAGCAGTTCTCCCGGGCAGCACCCTGAAGCTTTCTTT

V gene: TRBV30
D gene: NA
J gene: TRBJ2-1
clone size: NA
CDR3 protein: CAWTGPPGNEQFF
CDR3 DNA: TGTGCCTGGACGGGCCCGCCGGGCAATGAGCAGTTCTTC

V gene: TRBV5-8
D gene: NA
J gene: TRBJ1-5
clone size: NA
CDR3 protein: CASSFDGRSNQPQHF
CDR3 DNA: TGTGCCAGCAGCTTTGACGGGCGTAGCAATCAGCCCCAGCATTTT

V gene: TRBV11-2
D gene: NA
J gene: TRBJ2-6
clone size: NA
CDR3 protein: CASSLQGTLSSGANVLTF
CDR3 DNA: TGTGCCAGCAGCTTACAGGGGACACTGAGCTCTGGGGCCAACGTCCTGACTTTC

V gene: TRBV11-2
D gene: TRBD1
J gene: TRBJ1-1
clone size: NA
CDR3 protein: CASSPRQGVTEAFF
CDR3 DNA: TGTGCCAGCAGCCCGAGACAGGGGGTCACTGAAGCTTTCTTT

V gene: TRBV6-6
D gene: NA
J gene: TRBJ1-1
clone size: NA
CDR3 protein: CASSYGTLNTEAFF
CDR3 DNA: TGTGCCAGCAGTTACGGGACGTTGAACACTGAAGCTTTCTTT

V gene: TRBV4-1
D gene: TRBD1
J gene: TRBJ2-7
clone size: NA
CDR3 protein: CASSLAGTGGSYEQYF
CDR3 DNA: TGCGCCAGCAGCTTAGCCGGGACAGGGGGCTCCTACGAGCAGTACTTC

V gene: TRBV30
D gene: NA
J gene: TRBJ2-3
clone size: once
CDR3 protein: CAWSGGPDTQYF
CDR3 DNA: TGTGCCTGGAGTGGGGGGCCAGATACGCAGTATTTT

V gene: TRBV5-1
D gene: NA
J gene: TRBJ2-1
clone size: NA
CDR3 protein: CASGQGGLGQFF
CDR3 DNA: TGCGCCAGCGGGCAGGGGGGTTTGGGGCAGTTCTTC

V gene: TRBV7-2
D gene: TRBD2
J gene: TRBJ2-5
clone size: NA
CDR3 protein: CASSLRLAGNRETQYF
CDR3 DNA: TGTGCCAGCAGCTTAAGACTAGCGGGGAACCGAGAGACCCAGTACTTC

V gene: TRBV7-8
D gene: NA
J gene: TRBJ1-3
clone size: NA
CDR3 protein: CASSWGSSGSGNTIYF
CDR3 DNA: TGTGCCAGCAGCTGGGGTTCTTCTGGCTCTGGAAACACCATATATTTT

V gene: TRBV7-2
D gene: TRBD2
J gene: TRBJ2-1
clone size: NA
CDR3 protein: CASSRRLAGGYNEQFF
CDR3 DNA: TGTGCCAGCAGCCGACGGCTAGCGGGGGGATACAATGAGCAGTTCTTC

V gene: TRBV5-1
D gene: NA
J gene: TRBJ2-3
clone size: NA
CDR3 protein: CASSSSSTDTQYF
CDR3 DNA: TGCGCCAGCAGCTCCTCTAGCACAGATACGCAGTATTTT

V gene: TRBV7-2
D gene: NA
J gene: TRBJ2-5
clone size: NA
CDR3 protein: CASSLQSRIQETQYF
CDR3 DNA: TGTGCCAGCAGCTTACAATCGCGGATCCAAGAGACCCAGTACTTC

V gene: TRBV28
D gene: NA
J gene: TRBJ1-2
clone size: NA
CDR3 protein: CASSLEDGKYGYTF
CDR3 DNA: TGTGCCAGCAGTTTAGAGGACGGAAAGTATGGCTACACCTTC

V gene: TRBV30
D gene: NA
J gene: TRBJ2-1
clone size: NA
CDR3 protein: CAWSVVASVSEQFF
CDR3 DNA: TGTGCCTGGAGTGTAGTGGCTAGCGTGAGTGAGCAGTTCTTC

V gene: TRBV7-2
D gene: TRBD2
J gene: TRBJ2-7
clone size: NA
CDR3 protein: CASSFVSGRRGAYEQYF
CDR3 DNA: TGTGCCAGCAGCTTCGTATCCGGGCGCCGGGGGGCCTACGAGCAGTACTTC

V gene: TRBV5-6
D gene: TRBD1
J gene: TRBJ2-5
clone size: NA
CDR3 protein: CASSLIPTGVGETQYF
CDR3 DNA: TGTGCCAGCAGCTTGATTCCGACAGGGGTGGGAGAGACCCAGTACTTC

V gene: TRBV6-5
D gene: TRBD2
J gene: TRBJ2-3
clone size: NA
CDR3 protein: CASGREGLTDTQYF
CDR3 DNA: TGTGCCAGCGGGCGGGAGGGCCTGACAGATACGCAGTATTTT

V gene: TRBV10-2
D gene: TRBD1
J gene: TRBJ1-5
clone size: NA
CDR3 protein: CASSESGDRGHQPQHF
CDR3 DNA: TGCGCCAGCAGTGAGTCGGGGGACAGGGGTCATCAGCCCCAGCATTTT

V gene: TRBV30
D gene: NA
J gene: TRBJ1-4
clone size: few
CDR3 protein: CAWRGAGPTNEKLFF
CDR3 DNA: TGTGCCTGGAGGGGCGCGGGGCCAACTAATGAAAAACTGTTTTTT

V gene: TRBV18
D gene: NA
J gene: TRBJ2-2
clone size: NA
CDR3 protein: CASSASGPNTGELFF
CDR3 DNA: TGTGCCAGCTCAGCCTCGGGACCTAACACCGGGGAGCTGTTTTTT

V gene: TRBV11-3
D gene: NA
J gene: TRBJ2-1
clone size: NA
CDR3 protein: CASSQSDEQFF
CDR3 DNA: TGTGCCAGCAGCCAGAGTGATGAGCAGTTCTTC

V gene: TRBV7-2
D gene: TRBD1
J gene: TRBJ2-5
clone size: NA
CDR3 protein: CASRQGARETQYF
CDR3 DNA: TGTGCCAGCAGGCAGGGGGCTAGGGAGACCCAGTACTTC

V gene: TRBV7-9
D gene: NA
J gene: TRBJ2-7
clone size: NA
CDR3 protein: CASSLAFDYEQYF
CDR3 DNA: TGTGCCAGCAGCTTAGCGTTCGACTACGAGCAGTACTTC